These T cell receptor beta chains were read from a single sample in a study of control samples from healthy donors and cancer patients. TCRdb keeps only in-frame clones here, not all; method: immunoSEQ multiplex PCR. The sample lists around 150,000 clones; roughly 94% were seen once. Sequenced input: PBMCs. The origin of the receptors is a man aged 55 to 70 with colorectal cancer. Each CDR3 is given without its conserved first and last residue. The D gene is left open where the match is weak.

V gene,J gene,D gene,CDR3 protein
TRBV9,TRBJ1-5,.,ASSPSGDSNQPQH
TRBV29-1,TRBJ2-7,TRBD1,SVNRGRYEQY
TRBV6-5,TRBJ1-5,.,ASSYSETWQPQH
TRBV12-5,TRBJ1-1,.,ASGISGTEAF
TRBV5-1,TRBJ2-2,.,ASSLDFRVNTGELF
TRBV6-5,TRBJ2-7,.,ASRVNYEQY
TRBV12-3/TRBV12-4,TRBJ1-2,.,ASSRIRGEGYT
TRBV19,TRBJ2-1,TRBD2,ASSGLAGTNEQF
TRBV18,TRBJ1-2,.,ASSPPDKNYGYT
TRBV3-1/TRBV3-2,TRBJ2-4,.,ASSTRWAEGKNIQY
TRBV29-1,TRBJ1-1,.,SVRNLGGMNTEAF